The entry that follows covers one TCR beta chain sequence. Antigen unknown. The sample is drawn from a study of identifying expanded T cells in peripheral blood. General observations from the study: Differentially abundant clones: about 1.1 between replicates, approximately 15 at 2 to 3 weeks, 19 to 20 at four.

Profiled with immunoSEQ multiplex PCR; TCRdb holds only in-frame clones, not every one. Here the sample spans about 110,000 clones, around 89% being singletons. J was trimmed by 8 bases and V by 3 bases; bases with no gene match: 6. Germline CDR1 and CDR2: MDHEN and SYDVKM. The CDR3 is made up of 14 amino acids. Sequences were obtained from blood. The chain joins TRBV28 to TRBJ2-7, with 11 nucleotides matching TRBD1. This TCR derives from a person aged 18 to 70 in good health. The CDR3, as DNA: TGTGCCAGCAGTTTCGTGGACAGGGGGCGCCAGCAGTACTTC. It yields the protein CASSFVDRGRQQYF. Filled out from reference TRBV28 and TRBJ2-7, the complete variable domain reads DVKVTQSSRYLVKRTGEKVFLECVQDMDHENMFWYRQDPGLGLRLIYFSYDVKMKEKGDIPEGYSVSREKKERFSLILESASTNQTSMYLCASSFVDRGRQQYFGPGTRLTVT.